These T cell receptor beta chains were read from a single sample in a study of cytomegalovirus exposure and HLA in healthy donors. Only in-frame clones appear in the TCRdb table, and some are missing; sequencing was by immunoSEQ multiplex PCR. The sample's table shows about 48,000 clones. The sample consisted of PBMCs. These receptors were collected from a male donor in good health and CMV-seropositive. CDR3s include the opening cysteine and the closing phenylalanine or tryptophan. Each record gives: J gene, V gene, CDR3 protein.

J: TRBJ2-7; V: TRBV27; CDR3: CASGVGAYEQYF
J: TRBJ2-1; V: TRBV9; CDR3: CASSSQGASYNEQFF
J: TRBJ2-5; V: TRBV4-1; CDR3: CASSRTLAGGSQETQYF
J: TRBJ2-5; V: TRBV5-4; CDR3: CASSFTGGETQYF
J: TRBJ2-7; V: TRBV30; CDR3: CAWSRDMLYEQYF
J: TRBJ1-2; V: TRBV7-3; CDR3: CASSWRQGARGYTF
J: TRBJ2-7; V: TRBV4-1; CDR3: CASSQDSGGVHYEQYF
J: TRBJ1-1; V: TRBV6-5; CDR3: CASSYSTGTNTEAFF
J: TRBJ2-7; V: TRBV6-1; CDR3: CASSGRGSSYEQYF
J: TRBJ1-2; V: TRBV7-9; CDR3: CASTLEGVVYGYTF
J: TRBJ1-1; V: TRBV5-1; CDR3: CASYTQGSTEAFF
J: TRBJ2-7; V: TRBV5-6; CDR3: CAGSQRTSGYYEQYF
J: NA; V: TRBV25-1; CDR3: CASSETGGEEPQYF
J: TRBJ2-7; V: TRBV12-5; CDR3: CASGPDYSYEQYF
J: TRBJ1-3; V: TRBV2; CDR3: CASRPTGFRDTPSGNTIYF
J: TRBJ2-2; V: TRBV2; CDR3: CASRQGSGELFF
J: TRBJ1-6; V: TRBV4-1; CDR3: CASRLTTGSDSPLHF
J: TRBJ2-2; V: TRBV7-9; CDR3: CASSLVVPGTSPNTGELFF
J: TRBJ2-1; V: TRBV27; CDR3: CASSLAGGHNEQFF
J: TRBJ2-5; V: TRBV2; CDR3: CASLTHNQETQYF
J: TRBJ2-3; V: TRBV28; CDR3: CASRGGGDTDTQYF
J: TRBJ2-1; V: TRBV4-2; CDR3: CASSTLTSGGDNEQFF
J: TRBJ1-1; V: TRBV4-1; CDR3: CASSHTDRDDTEAFF
J: TRBJ1-5; V: TRBV2; CDR3: CASRPSGNQPQHF